Below, one TCR beta chain is given with its context. This entry belongs to a study of shared clonotypes between healthy human individuals. Assay execution took place at the deep level. Profiling relied on immunoSEQ multiplex PCR, and the TCRdb table lists in-frame clones only, not all of them. The data contain hundreds of thousands of clones, approximately 73% of them singletons. V was cut by 3 bases and J by 8 bases, with 16 bases left in between. The CDR3 loop spans 14 amino acids. Germline CDR1 is MDHEN and CDR2 is SYDVKM. The sequence derives from a woman aged 30 to 39 in good health. Sequenced material: memory CD4+ T cells sorted from blood. As to subset: CD45RA-negative fraction. V is TRBV28 and J is TRBJ1-2, with D maybe TRBD1 (6 bases). CDR3 in amino acids: CASSLVQGIQGYTF. CDR3 nucleotides: TGTGCCAGCAGTTTGGTCCAGGGGATTCAAGGCTACACCTTC.